The rows below give T cell receptor beta chains drawn from one sample of a study of chemoradiotherapy in HPV16-positive cancers. Sequencing used immunoSEQ multiplex PCR; TCRdb keeps in-frame clones, though not all of them. The table records 7,000 or so clones, approximately 88% of them present only once. This specimen was acquired from a patient who underwent chemoradiotherapy. The receptors come from a human donor with HPV-associated anogenital cancer. The CDR3 runs from the conserved cysteine through the conserved F or W. The D gene is left open where the match is weak. Size is omitted from some rows. Given values are once, few, many or a class for expanded clones.

CDR3nt: TGTGCCAGTAGTATTATGCGTCTAGGCGACAATGAGCAGTTCTTC; CDR3aa: CASSIMRLGDNEQFF; abundance: .; j_gene: TRBJ2-1; v_gene: TRBV19; d_gene: .
CDR3nt: TGTGCCAGCAGCGTAGTACCGGGGACCCACGATGGCTACACCTTC; CDR3aa: CASSVVPGTHDGYTF; abundance: .; j_gene: TRBJ1-2; v_gene: TRBV9; d_gene: .
CDR3nt: TGTGCCAGTAGTATAACCCCGACGGGGCCAGATACGCAGTATTTT; CDR3aa: CASSITPTGPDTQYF; abundance: .; j_gene: TRBJ2-3; v_gene: TRBV19; d_gene: .
CDR3nt: TGTGCCACCAGCAGAGATCTCGGGACCTACAATGAGCAGTTCTTC; CDR3aa: CATSRDLGTYNEQFF; abundance: few; j_gene: TRBJ2-1; v_gene: TRBV15; d_gene: .
CDR3nt: TGTGCCAGCACCCCAGGGGGCTATGGCTACACCTTC; CDR3aa: CASTPGGYGYTF; abundance: .; j_gene: TRBJ1-2; v_gene: TRBV6-1; d_gene: TRBD1
CDR3nt: TGCGCCAGCAGCATGGACTGGGGCGGTTTTGAGCAGTTCTTC; CDR3aa: CASSMDWGGFEQFF; abundance: .; j_gene: TRBJ2-1; v_gene: TRBV5-1; d_gene: .
CDR3nt: TGTGCCAGCAGTTTCGGGGGGCTGGGGCAAGAGACCCAGTACTTC; CDR3aa: CASSFGGLGQETQYF; abundance: .; j_gene: TRBJ2-5; v_gene: TRBV27; d_gene: .
CDR3nt: TGTGCCAGCAGCGTAGCCAACCAAGGGGGTGGCTACACCTTC; CDR3aa: CASSVANQGGGYTF; abundance: .; j_gene: TRBJ1-2; v_gene: TRBV9; d_gene: .
CDR3nt: TGTGCCAGCAGTTCAGCTGCTTCCGGGACGCCCTATGGCTACACCTTC; CDR3aa: CASSSAASGTPYGYTF; abundance: .; j_gene: TRBJ1-2; v_gene: TRBV6-5; d_gene: .
CDR3nt: TGCAGCGTACTACAGGGAGACTATGGCTACACCTTC; CDR3aa: CSVLQGDYGYTF; abundance: few; j_gene: TRBJ1-2; v_gene: TRBV29-1; d_gene: .
CDR3nt: TGTGCCACCAGCCCAGGGGCCCACTCCTACGAGCAGTACTTC; CDR3aa: CATSPGAHSYEQYF; abundance: .; j_gene: TRBJ2-7; v_gene: TRBV15; d_gene: .
CDR3nt: TGTGCCAGCAGGCAGGGGGCGGTGGAGACCCAGTACTTC; CDR3aa: CASRQGAVETQYF; abundance: .; j_gene: TRBJ2-5; v_gene: TRBV6-1; d_gene: TRBD1
CDR3nt: TGTGCCACGGGGACAGGGGTCCACTATGGCTACACCTTC; CDR3aa: CATGTGVHYGYTF; abundance: once; j_gene: TRBJ1-2; v_gene: TRBV21-1; d_gene: .
CDR3nt: TGTGCCAGCAGTGGCCCCGGAGGGCCCGGGGCCAACGTCCTGACTTTC; CDR3aa: CASSGPGGPGANVLTF; abundance: .; j_gene: TRBJ2-6; v_gene: TRBV2; d_gene: .
CDR3nt: TGTGCCAGTAGTAAACAGGGACAGGAGAACACTGAAGCTTTCTTT; CDR3aa: CASSKQGQENTEAFF; abundance: .; j_gene: TRBJ1-1; v_gene: TRBV19; d_gene: TRBD1
CDR3nt: TGCGCCAGCAGCACCGGGACAGGGTACACAGATACGCAGTATTTT; CDR3aa: CASSTGTGYTDTQYF; abundance: .; j_gene: TRBJ2-3; v_gene: TRBV5-1; d_gene: TRBD1
CDR3nt: TGTGCCAGCAGCGCAGGGACTAGCGGAACGGGAGAGCAGTACTTC; CDR3aa: CASSAGTSGTGEQYF; abundance: .; j_gene: TRBJ2-5; v_gene: TRBV7-8; d_gene: TRBD2
CDR3nt: TGTGCCAGCAGTGAAGCCTATCACACTGAAGCTTTCTTT; CDR3aa: CASSEAYHTEAFF; abundance: .; j_gene: TRBJ1-1; v_gene: TRBV6-1; d_gene: .
CDR3nt: TGTGCCAGCAGCGCCAAGGCATCGAACACCGGGGAGCTGTTTTTT; CDR3aa: CASSAKASNTGELFF; abundance: .; j_gene: TRBJ2-2; v_gene: TRBV6-1; d_gene: .
CDR3nt: TGCAGCGTTTGGGCCGGGACTAGCGGGATTGGCGAGCAGTTCTTC; CDR3aa: CSVWAGTSGIGEQFF; abundance: .; j_gene: TRBJ2-1; v_gene: TRBV29-1; d_gene: TRBD2
CDR3nt: TGTGCCAGCAGCCCCAAATTGGCTGGCTCTGGAAACACCATATATTTT; CDR3aa: CASSPKLAGSGNTIYF; abundance: .; j_gene: TRBJ1-3; v_gene: TRBV14; d_gene: .
CDR3nt: TGTGCCAGTAGTATATCTCCGGGGGGACTCTACGAGCAGTACTTC; CDR3aa: CASSISPGGLYEQYF; abundance: .; j_gene: TRBJ2-7; v_gene: TRBV19; d_gene: TRBD2
CDR3nt: TGTGCCAGCAGTGGCCCTAATTCCCAAGAGACCCAGTACTTC; CDR3aa: CASSGPNSQETQYF; abundance: .; j_gene: TRBJ2-5; v_gene: TRBV25-1; d_gene: .
CDR3nt: TGTGCCAGCAGCTTGAGGGCAGGGGTTGGAAGTCAGCCCCAGCATTTT; CDR3aa: CASSLRAGVGSQPQHF; abundance: .; j_gene: TRBJ1-5; v_gene: TRBV5-5; d_gene: .
CDR3nt: TGTGCCAGCAGTTGGAGCGGGGGTTATGAGCAGTTCTTC; CDR3aa: CASSWSGGYEQFF; abundance: few; j_gene: TRBJ2-1; v_gene: TRBV6-5; d_gene: TRBD2
CDR3nt: TGTGCCAGCAGCCCCTGGGGCGGGTACAAAAACATTCAGTACTTC; CDR3aa: CASSPWGGYKNIQYF; abundance: .; j_gene: TRBJ2-4; v_gene: TRBV7-8; d_gene: .
CDR3nt: TGTGCCACCAGCAGACCTCAAAGGTCAGGGGTCAATCAGCCCCAGCATTTT; CDR3aa: CATSRPQRSGVNQPQHF; abundance: .; j_gene: TRBJ1-5; v_gene: TRBV15; d_gene: .
CDR3nt: TGCGCCAGCAGCCCCCCCGGACAGCACTACGAGCAGTACTTC; CDR3aa: CASSPPGQHYEQYF; abundance: .; j_gene: TRBJ2-7; v_gene: TRBV5-1; d_gene: .
CDR3nt: TGTGCCAGTAGTATAGGGACAGGGAGGACTGAAGCTTTCTTT; CDR3aa: CASSIGTGRTEAFF; abundance: .; j_gene: TRBJ1-1; v_gene: TRBV19; d_gene: TRBD1
CDR3nt: TGTGCCAGCTCACCAGGAAACAGCAGGGAGCAGTACTTC; CDR3aa: CASSPGNSREQYF; abundance: .; j_gene: TRBJ2-7; v_gene: TRBV18; d_gene: .
CDR3nt: TGTGCCAGCAGTGCAGGACGGTTTGAAGCTTTCTTT; CDR3aa: CASSAGRFEAFF; abundance: .; j_gene: TRBJ1-1; v_gene: TRBV2; d_gene: .
CDR3nt: TGTGCCAGCAGCTTGCAGGGAAATAAGAACACTGAAGCTTTCTTT; CDR3aa: CASSLQGNKNTEAFF; abundance: few; j_gene: TRBJ1-1; v_gene: TRBV5-4; d_gene: .
CDR3nt: TGTGCCAGTAGTACAGACTTTCAGGGGAACTATGGCTACACCTTC; CDR3aa: CASSTDFQGNYGYTF; abundance: large; j_gene: TRBJ1-2; v_gene: TRBV19; d_gene: .
CDR3nt: TGTGCCAGCAGCGCGAGGTCCAGGCTAGCGGGGACTCAAGAGACCCAGTACTTC; CDR3aa: CASSARSRLAGTQETQYF; abundance: .; j_gene: TRBJ2-5; v_gene: TRBV11-3; d_gene: TRBD2
CDR3nt: TGTGCCAGCAGCCCCGATGGTCAGGGCTATGGCTACACCTTC; CDR3aa: CASSPDGQGYGYTF; abundance: .; j_gene: TRBJ1-2; v_gene: TRBV11-3; d_gene: .
CDR3nt: TGTGCTAGCAGCCCAATGGACGGGTCCTACAATGAGCAGTTCTTC; CDR3aa: CASSPMDGSYNEQFF; abundance: .; j_gene: TRBJ2-1; v_gene: TRBV7-7; d_gene: .
CDR3nt: TGTGCCACCAGCAGAGGAGGGGAGAAGGAGAGCCCCATATATTTT; CDR3aa: CATSRGGEKESPIYF; abundance: .; j_gene: TRBJ1-3; v_gene: TRBV15; d_gene: .
CDR3nt: TGTGCCAGCAGCCTAGGGGGCTATGGCTACACCTTC; CDR3aa: CASSLGGYGYTF; abundance: once; j_gene: TRBJ1-2; v_gene: TRBV11-2; d_gene: .